These 18 T cell receptor beta chains came from one sample sequenced in a study of tumor-infiltrating lymphocytes in primary liver carcinoma. Germline DNA was extracted alongside blood RNA, which was obtained from unsorted whole blood. Researchers generated TCR beta cDNA from about 500 ng of total RNA, relying on a constant-region primer. Three nested multiplex PCR rounds of slightly modified ARM-PCR generated TCR beta libraries. For around 9 cycles apiece, the opening two PCR rounds ran with TRBV1-TRBV30 forward primers and a C-beta reverse primer. One entry per CDR3 protein, called by TCRdb with MiXCR from the multiplex PCR reads. Of around 170,000 distinct CDR3 sequences in the sample, less than 65% were seen once. The specimen was peripheral blood. The receptors originated from a man aged 35 to 55 with primary liver carcinoma and hepatitis B virus infection.

This clonotype came up a few times. The chain has TRBV6-1 and TRBJ1-1, with TRBD1 as a possible D gene (5 bases). V lost 3 bases and J 2 bases, leaving 7 bases between the germline ends. The germline V gene has CDR1 MNHNS and CDR2 SASEGT. The CDR3 runs to 13 residues. The CDR3 protein is CASSDRENTEAFF. The DNA for the CDR3 is TGTGCCAGCAGTGACAGGGAAAACACTGAAGCTTTCTTT.

There are a few counts of this clonotype. The V and J genes are TRBV12-3 or TRBV12-4 and TRBJ2-4; the D is unclear. The CDR3 is 13 residues long. V lost 2 bases, J lost 1 base, and 3 bases lay in between. CDR3 coding DNA: TGTGCCAGCAGTTTAACGGCCAAAAACATTCAGTACTTC. Its translation is CASSLTAKNIQYF.

This chain links TRBV4-2 with TRBJ2-3; 9 nucleotides line up with TRBD1. Trimming cost V 1 base and J 6 bases; bases outside gene matches: 8. There are 16 residues in the CDR3. Germline CDR1 reads LGHNA; CDR2 reads YNFKEQ. CDR3 sequence reads: CASSQGGGGQGDTQYF. The CDR3 DNA reads TGTGCCAGCAGCCAAGGGGGAGGGGGACAGGGTGATACGCAGTATTTT.

The rearrangement joins TRBV28 to TRBJ1-5; TRBD1 matches at 9 bases. Germline lookup yields CDR1 MDHEN and CDR2 SYDVKM. This CDR3 spans 17 amino acids. Unmatched junction bases numbered 11, after V lost 6 bases and J lost 2 bases. The CDR3 DNA is TGTGCCAGCAGCCATGACAGGGGGAAGGATCGCAATCAGCCCCAGCATTTT. Translation gives CASSHDRGKDRNQPQHF.

For this clonotype: A read error may account for a junction end that differs from germline. The chain combines TRBV12-3 or TRBV12-4 with TRBJ2-4, with D possibly being TRBD1 (6 bases). CDR3 length: 13 residues. CDR3 sequence reads: CASRLDRKNIRYF. The CDR3 DNA sequence: TGTGCCAGCAGACTTGACAGGAAAAACATTCGGTACTTC.

This chain joins TRBV6-9 and TRBJ2-5; possible D gene TRBD1, 7 bases. The CDR3 runs 16 residues. V lost 4 bases to trimming and J lost 4 bases, with 19 bases between them. Germline CDR1 and CDR2: MNHGY and SVAAGI. The CDR3 coding sequence is TGTGCCAGCAGTTCCCATACGGAGGGGGCCGGAGAGACCCAGTACTTC. This translates into CASSSHTEGAGETQYF.

V and J are TRBV11-2 and TRBJ2-1; D is unclear. V was cut by 1 base and J by 10 bases, with 17 bases left in between. Looked up from germline, CDR1 is SGHAT and CDR2 is FQNNGV. This CDR3 has 15 residues. The chain's CDR3 is CASSLAESSYDEQFF. CDR3 DNA sequence: TGTGCCAGCAGCTTAGCGGAAAGCTCCTACGACGAGCAGTTCTTC. Complete variable domain (other parts from reference TRBV11-2 and TRBJ2-1): EAGVAQSPRYKIIEKRQSVAFWCNPISGHATLYWYQQILGQGPKLLIQFQNNGVVDDSQLPKDRFSAERLKGVDSTLKIQPAKLEDSAVYLCASSLAESSYDEQFFGPGTRLTVL.

This clonotype has ten or more counts. J is TRBJ2-1 and V is TRBV11-2; TRBD2 matches 12 bases. The V and J ends lost 5 bases and 4 bases, in that order; junction bases with no gene match: 6. This CDR3 has 16 amino acids. Germline V CDR1 and CDR2: SGHAT, FQNNGV. This CDR3 is CASSTLTSGRYNEQFF. The CDR3 DNA is TGTGCCAGCAGCACCCTGACTAGCGGGAGATACAATGAGCAGTTCTTC.

The chain carries TRBV7-9 and TRBJ1-6; 7 bases map to TRBD1. There are 13 residues in the CDR3. V was pared by 8 bases and J by 6 bases, with 4 bases of the junction left unmatched. The germline CDR1 and CDR2 sequences are SEHNR and FQNEAQ (reference sequence). The DNA of the CDR3 is TGTGCCAGCGGGCGGGACAGTAATTCACCCCTCCACTTT. Protein: CASGRDSNSPLHF.

Remarks on this clonotype: At one of its ends the junction is not consistent with the germline gene, which may arise from a read error. The chain couples TRBV6-5 to TRBJ1-2; possible D gene TRBD1, 5 bases. The CDR3 runs 15 residues. Per the germline V gene, CDR1 is MNHEY and CDR2 is SVGAGI. The DNA of the CDR3 is TGTGCCAGCAGATACTCGAGTAGGGGTAACTATGGCTACACCTTC. As protein: CASRYSSRGNYGYTF.

The count of this clonotype is one. This chain joins TRBV28 and TRBJ2-7; D is perhaps TRBD1 or TRBD2 (5 bases each). The CDR3 runs to 17 residues. CDR1 and CDR2 (germline): MDHEN, SYDVKM. V lost 3 bases and J 0 bases, leaving 18 bases between the germline ends. In DNA form, the CDR3 reads TGTGCCAGCAGTTTGAGGAAGGACGGGACCTTCTCCTACGAGCAGTACTTC. Its translation is CASSLRKDGTFSYEQYF.

V usage is TRBV10-3 and J usage is TRBJ1-2; TRBD1 matches at 7 bases. V shed 4 bases, J shed 4 bases, and the junction held 6 bases outside the gene matches. Germline V gene sequence: CDR1 ENHRY, CDR2 SYGVKD. This CDR3 comprises 14 residues. The DNA of the CDR3 is TGTGCCATCAGTGTCGACAGGGATCTCTATGGCTACACCTTC. This translates into CAISVDRDLYGYTF.

This clonotype appeared a single time. The chain carries TRBV28 and TRBJ2-7; weak D call: TRBD2 (6 bases). Trimming pared 2 bases from V and 3 bases from J, leaving 26 bases between. This CDR3 contains 19 residues. Germline lookup yields CDR1 MDHEN and CDR2 SYDVKM. This CDR3 reads CASSLESGGVLHVGYEQYF. The CDR3 bases are TGTGCCAGCAGTTTAGAAAGTGGAGGGGTCCTCCACGTAGGCTACGAGCAGTACTTC.

The rearrangement links TRBV29-1 to TRBJ2-1; D is perhaps TRBD1 (5 bases). Germline V gives CDR1 SQVTM, CDR2 ANQGSEA. The CDR3 is made up of 12 amino acids. The germline V and J ends were trimmed by 6 bases and 12 bases, with 18 bases remaining between them. CDR3 amino acids: CSVNSQGGPQFF. The DNA of the CDR3 is TGCAGCGTCAACAGTCAGGGTGGACCGCAGTTCTTC.

This clonotype was picked up one time. This chain connects TRBV5-1 to TRBJ2-2, with D possibly being TRBD1 (6 bases). This CDR3 spans 16 amino acids. Deletions cut 4 bases from V and 2 bases from J, with 15 bases between. The germline V gene has CDR1 SGHRS and CDR2 YFSETQ. For the CDR3, the DNA is TGCGCCAGCAGCAGAGGACAGACTGCTAACACCGGGGAGCTGTTTTTT. This sequence encodes CASSRGQTANTGELFF.

The CDR3 loop reads CAISELPGQGLYF. The CDR3, as DNA: TGTGCCATCAGTGAACTCCCGGGACAGGGTTTGTACTTC. The V and J genes are TRBV10-3 and TRBJ2-7, with TRBD1 identical over 9 bases. The CDR3 is 13 residues long. The trim removed 3 bases at V and 12 bases at J, leaving 9 bases unmatched. Germline V gene sequence: CDR1 ENHRY, CDR2 SYGVKD.

Worth noting for this clonotype: The junction departs from the called germline gene at one end, perhaps through a read error. The chain uses TRBV29-1 and TRBJ2-4; either TRBD1 or TRBD2 may fit D (5 bases each). This CDR3 region has 12 residues. The germline gives CDR1 SQVTM, CDR2 ANQGSEA. CDR3 sequence: CSVDGARNIEYF. The CDR3 DNA sequence: TGCAGCGTTGACGGGGCGAGGAACATTGAGTACTTC.

Of note for this clonotype: Given a much more abundant clone one base away, this may be a read error. The gene calls are TRBV29-1 and TRBJ2-1, with D possibly being TRBD1 (6 bases). Trimming took off 4 bases at V and 5 bases at J, with 9 bases between the two ends. Germline V gives CDR1 SQVTM, CDR2 ANQGSEA. This CDR3 comprises 12 residues. In nucleotides, the CDR3 is TGCAGCGTTGGAGGACAGCACAATGAGCAGTTCTTC. As protein: CSVGGQHNEQFF.